A single T cell receptor (beta chain) is shown here with its context. Antigen specificity is unknown. With a much larger clone just one base away, this may be a read error. This sample was taken from a study of cytomegalovirus exposure and HLA in healthy donors. The table came from immunoSEQ multiplex PCR; TCRdb's copy has only in-frame clones and leaves some out. The repertoire holds more than 85,000 clones, with roughly 90% as singletons. The CDR3 length is 15 residues. CDR1 and CDR2 (germline): MNHNS, SASEGT. The trim removed 3 bases at V and 6 bases at J, leaving 0 bases unmatched. General study results and limits: In a later analysis, first-cohort TCR clusters were found to tend to co-occur in the 100 to 150 validation repertoires. It was 150 to 200 TCR beta chains that were listed as cytomegalovirus-associated. High specificity and sensitivity for cytomegalovirus status were reported for the classifier. In vitro confirmation showed a few CMV-associated chains to be CMV antigen specific.

The sequence was collected from a woman aged 25 to 45 in good health and CMV-seropositive. V usage is TRBV6-1 and J usage is TRBJ2-1; the match to TRBD2 covers 15 bases. The material sequenced was PBMCs. As DNA, the CDR3 is TGTGCCAGCAGTGAGGGACTAGCGGGGGGCAATGAGCAGTTCTTC. It specifies CASSEGLAGGNEQFF.